The clone carrying this T cell receptor beta chain was observed a few times. This sample is part of a study of T cell changes during pregnancy in multiple sclerosis. V was pared by 3 bases and J by 8 bases, with 7 bases of the junction left unmatched. The germline V gene encodes CDR1 SGHRS and CDR2 YFSETQ. CDR3 length equals 14 residues. The protocol was immunoSEQ multiplex PCR, while the TCRdb copy is restricted to in-frame clones and leaves out a portion. The repertoire consists of roughly 89,000 clones, with around 94% occurring once and the leading ten covering 1.5% to 2%. The sample consisted of peripheral blood, taken after pregnancy. The chain combines TRBV5-1 with TRBJ1-2, with 10 bases matching TRBD1. The receptor was derived from a female donor in good health, enrolled as a control in a pregnancy study. CDR3 bases: TGCGCCAGCAGCTCGACCGGGACAGGGGACGGCTACACCTTC. This codes for CASSSTGTGDGYTF.